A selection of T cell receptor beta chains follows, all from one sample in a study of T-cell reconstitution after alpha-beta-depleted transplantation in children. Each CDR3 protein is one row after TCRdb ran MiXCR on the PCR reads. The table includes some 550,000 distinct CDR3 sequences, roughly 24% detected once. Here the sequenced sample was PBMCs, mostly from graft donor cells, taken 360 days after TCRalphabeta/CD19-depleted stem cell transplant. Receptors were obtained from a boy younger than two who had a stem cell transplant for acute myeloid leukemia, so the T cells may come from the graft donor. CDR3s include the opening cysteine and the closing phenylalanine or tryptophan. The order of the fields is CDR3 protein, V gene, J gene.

CATRGTGRNNEQFF	TRBV24-1	TRBJ2-1
CASSPQGHSPLHF	TRBV25-1	TRBJ1-6
CASSSTLGQGGKNIQYF	TRBV11-1	TRBJ2-4
CATSPRNTGELFF	TRBV15	TRBJ2-2
CSARDWQENTGELFF	TRBV20-1	TRBJ2-2
CSARVTGLNTEAFF	TRBV20-1	TRBJ1-1
CSVDTSGGALTQYF	TRBV29-1	TRBJ2-3
CASSYEAGDEKLFF	TRBV6-5	TRBJ1-4
CASSLTDRAYGYTF	TRBV12-3/TRBV12-4	TRBJ1-2
CSVKTATSTDTQYF	TRBV29-1	TRBJ2-3
CASKEGSTDTQYF	TRBV27	TRBJ2-3
CASSLESTDTQYF	TRBV5-5	TRBJ2-3
CASTRNTGELFF	TRBV19	TRBJ2-2
CASSLWGATEAFF	TRBV12-3/TRBV12-4	TRBJ1-1
CATVDRVGNTEAFF	TRBV12-3/TRBV12-4	TRBJ1-1
CSARDPWGLAGGPTDTQYF	TRBV20-1	TRBJ2-3
CSARDLGGTDTQYF	TRBV20-1	TRBJ2-3
CASTLWDRTNTEAFF	TRBV12-3/TRBV12-4	TRBJ1-1
CASRHGIPPYNEQFF	TRBV12-3/TRBV12-4	TRBJ2-1
CASSYIGQGGTQYF	TRBV6-5	TRBJ2-3
CSVEALGLPDSDTQYF	TRBV29-1	TRBJ2-3
CASNSDPGLNSYNEQFF	TRBV28	TRBJ2-1
CASSPKGSYGYTF	TRBV6-6	TRBJ1-2
CASSQGEPGYNQPQHF	TRBV4-2	TRBJ1-5
CASDGGGGGTDTQYF	TRBV12-3/TRBV12-4	TRBJ2-3
CASSYSASGADTQYF	TRBV6-5	TRBJ2-3
CSASPPGGLTGELFF	TRBV20-1	TRBJ2-2
CAWSPQGRGNSPLHF	TRBV30	TRBJ1-6
CASSLYLDTEAFF	TRBV12-3/TRBV12-4	TRBJ1-1
CASSYWGLAGGPGTGELFF	TRBV27	TRBJ2-2
CASSLWTRSSYEQYF	TRBV12-3/TRBV12-4	TRBJ2-7
CASSLMTSGTTDTQYF	TRBV4-1	TRBJ2-3
CARSLAGGYEQYF	TRBV2	TRBJ2-7
CATSRAPGQFNQPQHF	TRBV15	TRBJ1-5
CASSPSSSPGGGDTEAFF	TRBV4-2	TRBJ1-1
CASSLLGQYSNQPQHF	TRBV7-2	TRBJ1-5
CASSYRGTARAGELFF	TRBV6-5	TRBJ2-2
CATSRDRTSGLNEQFF	TRBV15	TRBJ2-1
CSAKQNRVHTEAFF	TRBV20-1	TRBJ1-1
CASSLGPGRILYNEQFF	TRBV12-3/TRBV12-4	TRBJ2-1
CSAGGNGQPQHF	TRBV20-1	TRBJ1-5
CASSRGDVYNEQFF	TRBV19	TRBJ2-1
CASSQVYGTSNLRELFF	TRBV4-1	TRBJ2-2
CATSDQPPFDGELFF	TRBV24-1	TRBJ2-2
CASSQDLGKTDTQYF	TRBV4-3	TRBJ2-3
CSVGTDGYTF	TRBV29-1	TRBJ1-2
CASSSGGREFF	TRBV12-3/TRBV12-4	TRBJ2-1